Shown below are 15 T cell receptor beta chains from a single sample sequenced in a study of blood T cell repertoires in COVID-19. Profiled with immunoSEQ multiplex PCR; TCRdb holds only in-frame clones, not every one. This sample has tens of thousands of clones, with approximately 86% found just once. The sequenced sample consisted of peripheral blood. Receptors were obtained from a man between 60 and 75 years old with active or convalescent COVID-19.

The V call is TRBV4-1, the J call TRBJ1-1; perhaps TRBD1 as D (5 bases). V was pared by 0 bases and J by 4 bases, with 12 bases between. CDR1 is MGHRA, CDR2 YSYEKL, per germline. This CDR3 comprises 15 residues. The CDR3 DNA follows: TGCGCCAGCAGCCAAGATCAAGGGGCAGGCACTGAAGCTTTCTTT. Its protein is CASSQDQGAGTEAFF.

This clone was seen a few times. The chain uses TRBV28 and TRBJ2-5, with TRBD1 identical over 12 bases. Germline CDR1 and CDR2: MDHEN and SYDVKM. The J segment lost 1 base and the V segment lost 5 bases, leaving 14 bases of the junction unmatched. There are 19 residues in the CDR3. CDR3 protein: CASSGPPGQGASRQETQYF. The CDR3, as DNA: TGTGCCAGCAGTGGCCCACCGGGACAGGGGGCGAGTCGCCAAGAGACCCAGTACTTC. The full variable domain, with the rest looked up from reference TRBV28 and TRBJ2-5, is DVKVTQSSRYLVKRTGEKVFLECVQDMDHENMFWYRQDPGLGLRLIYFSYDVKMKEKGDIPEGYSVSREKKERFSLILESASTNQTSMYLCASSGPPGQGASRQETQYFGPGTRLLVL.

V is TRBV10-3 and J is TRBJ2-2; D is possibly TRBD1 (5 bases). Deletions cut 2 bases from V and 3 bases from J, with 16 bases between. The CDR3 consists of 17 residues. Germline CDR1 and CDR2: ENHRY and SYGVKD. The CDR3 is CAISETDARVDTGELFF. The CDR3 coding sequence is TGTGCCATCAGTGAGACCGACGCCAGGGTTGACACCGGGGAGCTGTTTTTT.

V gene TRBV28 combines with J gene TRBJ1-1; no clear D. V was pared by 5 bases and J by 3 bases, with 16 bases between. CDR1 and CDR2 (germline): MDHEN, SYDVKM. This CDR3 region has 15 residues. The CDR3 reads CASSRSGRVDTEAFF. For the CDR3, the DNA is TGTGCCAGCAGTCGGTCCGGGAGGGTGGACACTGAAGCTTTCTTT.

This sequence joins TRBV5-8 and TRBJ1-4, with D unclear. The CDR3 extends over 15 amino acids. V lost 2 bases to trimming and J lost 4 bases, with 12 bases between them. Per the germline V gene, CDR1 is SGHTS and CDR2 is YDEGEE. The CDR3: CASSLMRSLNEKLFF. As DNA, the CDR3 is TGTGCCAGCAGCTTAATGCGAAGCCTTAATGAAAAACTGTTTTTT.

The rearrangement links TRBV7-3 to TRBJ2-6; no clear D gene. The V end was cut by 2 bases, the J end by 1 base, with 6 bases between. CDR1 is SGHTA and CDR2 is FQGTGA in the germline V gene. CDR3 length: 15 amino acids. The DNA of the CDR3 is TGTGCCAGCAGCTTATACGGGTCTGGGGCCAACGTCCTGACTTTC. Its protein is CASSLYGSGANVLTF.

This clone has just one count. V is TRBV5-1 and J is TRBJ1-1, with 9 nucleotides matching TRBD1. Per germline, CDR1 SGHRS and CDR2 YFSETQ. The CDR3 runs 14 residues. The V and J ends lost 4 bases and 1 base, in that order; junction bases with no gene match: 2. CDR3 DNA sequence: TGCGCCAGCAGCCCACAGGGGGCGAACACTGAAGCTTTCTTT. Protein product: CASSPQGANTEAFF. Based on the CDR3 plus reference TRBV5-1 and TRBJ1-1, the full variable domain is KAGVTQTPRYLIKTRGQQVTLSCSPISGHRSVSWYQQTPGQGLQFLFEYFSETQRNKGNFPGRFSGRQFSNSRSEMNVSTLELGDSALYLCASSPQGANTEAFFGQGTRLTVV.

The chain combines TRBV12-3 or TRBV12-4 with TRBJ2-5; D remains ambiguous. The CDR3 is made up of 13 amino acids. V shed 2 bases and J shed 1 base, with 5 bases lying between them. CDR3 residues: CASSLRSQETQYF. The CDR3 nucleotides are TGTGCCAGCAGTTTACGCAGCCAAGAGACCCAGTACTTC.

The rearrangement links TRBV7-2 to TRBJ2-3; 11 positions agree with TRBD2. Trimming removed 0 bases from V and 2 bases from J; junction bases left unmatched: 1. The CDR3 covers 16 residues. Germline values: CDR1 SGHTA, CDR2 FQGNSA. The CDR3 loop is CASSLASGGATDTQYF. CDR3 DNA: TGTGCCAGCAGCTTAGCTAGCGGGGGGGCCACAGATACGCAGTATTTT. Looking up the rest from reference TRBV7-2 and TRBJ2-3 gives the full variable domain: GAGVSQSPSNKVTEKGKDVELRCDPISGHTALYWYRQSLGQGLEFLIYFQGNSAPDKSGLPSDRFSAERTGGSVSTLTIQRTQQEDSAVYLCASSLASGGATDTQYFGPGTRLTVL.

This rearrangement joins TRBV18 to TRBJ2-2; 8 bases line up with TRBD1. Per germline, CDR1 KGHSH and CDR2 LQKENI. The CDR3 extends over 15 amino acids. V dropped 5 bases and J dropped 3; count of bases not matched to a gene: 5. The CDR3 region has the DNA TGTGCCAGCTCAATCCAGGGGGCGGACACCGGGGAGCTGTTTTTT. Its translation is CASSIQGADTGELFF.

This rearrangement joins TRBV12-3 or TRBV12-4 to TRBJ1-1; 7 bases are a match to TRBD1. The V gene end was trimmed by 5 bases and the J gene end by 8 bases; junction bases not matched to a gene: 8. This CDR3 has 13 residues. This chain's CDR3 is CASSILRGVEAFF. In DNA form, the CDR3 reads TGTGCCAGCAGTATTCTCAGGGGGGTGGAAGCTTTCTTT.

The chain has TRBV19 and TRBJ1-1, with D perhaps matching TRBD1 (5 bases). The germline V gene has CDR1 LNHDA and CDR2 SQIVND (reference sequence). Trimming stripped 2 bases from V and 6 bases from J, with 10 bases between. The CDR3 runs 13 residues. The CDR3: CASSILRDSEAFF. For the CDR3, the DNA is TGTGCCAGTAGTATATTAAGGGACTCTGAAGCTTTCTTT.

V usage is TRBV18 and J usage is TRBJ2-6; 10 nucleotides line up with TRBD1. This CDR3 spans 18 amino acids. Trimming at V came to 3 bases and at J to 2 bases, leaving 7 bases not matched to a gene. Germline loops: CDR1 KGHSH, CDR2 LQKENI. The CDR3 loop reads CASSPSATGGAGANVLTF. CDR3 coding DNA: TGTGCCAGCTCACCGTCTGCGACAGGGGGCGCTGGGGCCAACGTCCTGACTTTC.

V is TRBV11-1 and J is TRBJ2-7, with a weak D call TRBD1 (5 bases). The CDR3 totals 16 residues. The germline CDR1 and CDR2 sequences are SGHAT and FQDESV (reference sequence). The V end was cut by 2 bases, the J end by 2 bases, with 16 bases between. The chain's CDR3 is CASSLSRRQHTYEQYF. The CDR3 DNA reads as TGTGCCAGCAGCTTATCCCGACGACAGCATACCTACGAGCAGTACTTC.

The chain has TRBV3-1 (or the pseudogene TRBV3-2) and TRBJ1-2, with 8 bases aligning to TRBD1. Germline values: CDR1 LGHDT, CDR2 YNNKEL (reference sequence). This CDR3 has 16 residues. The V and J ends lost 1 base and 6 bases, in that order; junction bases with no gene match: 10. In DNA form, the CDR3 reads TGTGCCAGCAGCCAAGTCCTACCAGGGGGCCCGGATGGCTACACCTTC. This sequence encodes CASSQVLPGGPDGYTF.